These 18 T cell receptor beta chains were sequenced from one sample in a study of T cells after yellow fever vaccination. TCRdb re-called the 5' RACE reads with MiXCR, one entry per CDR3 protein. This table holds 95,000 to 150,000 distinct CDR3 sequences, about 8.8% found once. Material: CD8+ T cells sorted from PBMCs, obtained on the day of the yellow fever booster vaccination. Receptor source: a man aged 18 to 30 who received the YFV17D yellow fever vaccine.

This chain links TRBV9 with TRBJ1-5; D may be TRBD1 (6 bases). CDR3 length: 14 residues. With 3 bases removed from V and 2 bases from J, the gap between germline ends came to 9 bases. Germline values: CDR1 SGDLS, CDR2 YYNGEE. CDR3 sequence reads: CASSGAGGNQPQHF. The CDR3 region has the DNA TGTGCCAGCAGCGGGGCAGGGGGCAATCAGCCCCAGCATTTT.

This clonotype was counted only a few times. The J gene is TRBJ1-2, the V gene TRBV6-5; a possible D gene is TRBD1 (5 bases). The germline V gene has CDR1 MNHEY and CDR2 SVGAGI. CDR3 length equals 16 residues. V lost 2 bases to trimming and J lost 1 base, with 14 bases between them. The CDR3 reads CASSYGLQAINYGYTF. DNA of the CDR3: TGTGCCAGCAGTTACGGGTTACAGGCAATTAACTATGGCTACACCTTC.

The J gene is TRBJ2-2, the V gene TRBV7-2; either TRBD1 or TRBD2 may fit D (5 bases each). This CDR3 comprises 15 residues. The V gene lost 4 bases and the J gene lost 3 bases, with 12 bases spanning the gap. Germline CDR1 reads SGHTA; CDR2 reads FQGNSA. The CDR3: CASSSRDHDTGELFF. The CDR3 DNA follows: TGTGCCAGCAGCTCCCGGGACCACGACACCGGGGAGCTGTTTTTT.

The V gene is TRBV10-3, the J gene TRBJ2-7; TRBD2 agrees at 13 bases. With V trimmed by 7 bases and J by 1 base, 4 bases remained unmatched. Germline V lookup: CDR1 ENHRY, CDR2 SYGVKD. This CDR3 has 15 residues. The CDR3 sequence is CAITGLAGVSYEQYV. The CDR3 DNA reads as TGTGCCATCACCGGACTAGCGGGGGTTTCCTACGAGCAGTACGTC.

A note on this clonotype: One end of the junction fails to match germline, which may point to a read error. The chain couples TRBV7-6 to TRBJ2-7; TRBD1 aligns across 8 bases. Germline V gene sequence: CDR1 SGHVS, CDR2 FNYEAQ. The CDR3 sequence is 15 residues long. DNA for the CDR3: TGTGCCAGCAGCAAAATGACAGGGGACTCCGACGAGCAGTACTTC. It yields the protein CASSKMTGDSDEQYF.

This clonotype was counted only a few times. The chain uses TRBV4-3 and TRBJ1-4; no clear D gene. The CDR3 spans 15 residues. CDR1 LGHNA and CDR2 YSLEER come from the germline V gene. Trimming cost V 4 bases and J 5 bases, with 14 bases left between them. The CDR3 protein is CASSLRDMRNEKLFF. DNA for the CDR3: TGCGCCAGCAGCCTGAGAGACATGAGGAATGAAAAACTGTTTTTT.

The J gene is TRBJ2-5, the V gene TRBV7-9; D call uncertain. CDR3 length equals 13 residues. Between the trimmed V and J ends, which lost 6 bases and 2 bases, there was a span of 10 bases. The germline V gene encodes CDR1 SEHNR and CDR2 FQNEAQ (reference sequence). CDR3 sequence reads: CASSSGRQETQYF. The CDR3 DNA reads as TGTGCCAGCAGTTCCGGACGTCAAGAGACCCAGTACTTC. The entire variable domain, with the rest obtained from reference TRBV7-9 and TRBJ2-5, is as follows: DTGVSQNPRHKITKRGQNVTFRCDPISEHNRLYWYRQTLGQGPEFLTYFQNEAQLEKSRLLSDRFSAERPKGSFSTLEIQRTEQGDSAMYLCASSSGRQETQYFGPGTRLLVL.

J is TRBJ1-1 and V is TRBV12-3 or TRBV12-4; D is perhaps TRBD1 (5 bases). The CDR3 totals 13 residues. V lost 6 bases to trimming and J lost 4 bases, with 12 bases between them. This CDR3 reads CASSITGGTEAFF. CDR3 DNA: TGTGCCAGCAGCATTACAGGAGGCACTGAAGCTTTCTTT.

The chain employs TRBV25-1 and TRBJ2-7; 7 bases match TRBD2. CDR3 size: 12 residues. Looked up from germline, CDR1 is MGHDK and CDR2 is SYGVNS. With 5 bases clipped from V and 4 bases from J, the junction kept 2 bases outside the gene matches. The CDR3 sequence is CASSSGAYEQYF. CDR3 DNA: TGTGCCAGCAGTAGCGGGGCTTACGAGCAGTACTTC.

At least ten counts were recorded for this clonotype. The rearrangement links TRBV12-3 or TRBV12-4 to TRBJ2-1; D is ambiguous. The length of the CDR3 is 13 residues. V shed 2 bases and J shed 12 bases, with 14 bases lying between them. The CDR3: CASSLSNGLWQFF. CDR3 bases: TGTGCCAGCAGTTTATCGAATGGGCTGTGGCAGTTCTTC.

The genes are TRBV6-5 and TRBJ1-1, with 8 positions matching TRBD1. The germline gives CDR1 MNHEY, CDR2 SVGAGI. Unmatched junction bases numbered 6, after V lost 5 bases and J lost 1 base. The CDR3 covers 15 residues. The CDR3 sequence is CASSASTGENTEAFF. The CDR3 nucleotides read TGTGCCAGCAGTGCCTCGACAGGGGAGAACACTGAAGCTTTCTTT.

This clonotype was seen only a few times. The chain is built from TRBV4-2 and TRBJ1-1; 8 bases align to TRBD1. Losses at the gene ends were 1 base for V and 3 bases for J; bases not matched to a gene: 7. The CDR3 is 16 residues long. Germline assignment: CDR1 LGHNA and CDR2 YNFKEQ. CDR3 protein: CASSQGETGEDTEAFF. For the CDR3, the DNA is TGTGCCAGCAGCCAAGGAGAGACAGGGGAGGACACTGAAGCTTTCTTT.

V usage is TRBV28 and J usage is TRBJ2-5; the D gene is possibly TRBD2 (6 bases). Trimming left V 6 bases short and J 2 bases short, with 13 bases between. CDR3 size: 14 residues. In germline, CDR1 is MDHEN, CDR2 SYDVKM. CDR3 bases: TGTGCCAGCAGCCGCGGGGAGGTACAAGAGACCCAGTACTTC. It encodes CASSRGEVQETQYF.

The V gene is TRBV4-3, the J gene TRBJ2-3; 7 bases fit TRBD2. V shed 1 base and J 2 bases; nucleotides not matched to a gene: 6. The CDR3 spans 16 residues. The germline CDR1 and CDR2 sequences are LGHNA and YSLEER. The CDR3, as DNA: TGCGCCAGCAGCCAAGGAGAAGCGGGGTTCACAGATACGCAGTATTTT. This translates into CASSQGEAGFTDTQYF.

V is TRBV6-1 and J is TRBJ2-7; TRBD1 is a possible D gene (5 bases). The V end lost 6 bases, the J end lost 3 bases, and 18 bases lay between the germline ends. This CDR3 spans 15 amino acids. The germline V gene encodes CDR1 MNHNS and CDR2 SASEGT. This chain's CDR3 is CASRLTARVFYEQYF. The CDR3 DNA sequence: TGTGCCAGCAGGCTGACTGCCAGGGTCTTCTACGAGCAGTACTTC.

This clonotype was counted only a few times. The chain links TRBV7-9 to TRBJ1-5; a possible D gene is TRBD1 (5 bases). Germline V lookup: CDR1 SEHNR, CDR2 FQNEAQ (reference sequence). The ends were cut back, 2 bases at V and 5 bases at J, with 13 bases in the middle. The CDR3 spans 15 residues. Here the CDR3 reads CASSLTGDSDQPQHF. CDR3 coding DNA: TGTGCCAGCAGCTTAACGGGTGACAGTGATCAGCCCCAGCATTTT.

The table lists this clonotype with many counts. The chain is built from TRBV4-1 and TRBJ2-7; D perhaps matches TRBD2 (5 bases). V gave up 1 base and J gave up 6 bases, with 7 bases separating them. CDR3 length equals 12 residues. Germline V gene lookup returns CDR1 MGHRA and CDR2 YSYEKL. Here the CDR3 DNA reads TGCGCCAGCAGCCAAGCCGGAGGCGAGCAGTACGTC. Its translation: CASSQAGGEQYV.

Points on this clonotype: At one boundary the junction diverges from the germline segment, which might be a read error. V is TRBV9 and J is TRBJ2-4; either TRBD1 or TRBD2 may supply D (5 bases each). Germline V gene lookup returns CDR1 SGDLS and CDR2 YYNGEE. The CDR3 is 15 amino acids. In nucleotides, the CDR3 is TGTGCCAGCAGCCTCTTCGGGACCGTGACTAACACTCAGTACTTC. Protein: CASSLFGTVTNTQYF.